The clone carrying this T cell receptor beta chain was detected ten times or more. Its target is unknown. This record comes from a study of Graves' ophthalmopathy and Graves' hyperthyroidism. Study information: The collection of peripheral blood took place at initial diagnosis, before any treatment. Study outcomes and limitations: Blood shared most expanded thyroid clonotypes above 0.001 frequency. Classification of ophthalmopathy versus stable hyperthyroidism by a 13-signature model yielded about 90% sensitivity and around 80% specificity.

Germline loops: CDR1 ENHRY, CDR2 SYGVKD. The CDR3 contains 14 residues. Between the trimmed V and J ends, which lost 8 bases and 4 bases, there was a span of 18 bases. From RNA, the CDR3 regions of TCR beta chains were amplified and sequenced. HTBI primers primed a first-round RT-PCR, and a second-round multiplex PCR followed. TCRdb processed the multiplex PCR reads anew with MiXCR; each CDR3 protein has one entry. This sample carries approximately 160,000 distinct CDR3 sequences, just under 40% of them seen once, and the ten largest clones take about 8.2%. The genes are TRBV10-3 and TRBJ2-7, with a weak D call TRBD2 (6 bases). Sample: peripheral blood. The sequence was obtained from a man aged 30 to 45 with Graves' ophthalmopathy. The CDR3 DNA reads TGTGCCATCTCGGTCGGAGGGGAGTTATACGAGCAGTACTTC. Translating it yields CAISVGGELYEQYF.